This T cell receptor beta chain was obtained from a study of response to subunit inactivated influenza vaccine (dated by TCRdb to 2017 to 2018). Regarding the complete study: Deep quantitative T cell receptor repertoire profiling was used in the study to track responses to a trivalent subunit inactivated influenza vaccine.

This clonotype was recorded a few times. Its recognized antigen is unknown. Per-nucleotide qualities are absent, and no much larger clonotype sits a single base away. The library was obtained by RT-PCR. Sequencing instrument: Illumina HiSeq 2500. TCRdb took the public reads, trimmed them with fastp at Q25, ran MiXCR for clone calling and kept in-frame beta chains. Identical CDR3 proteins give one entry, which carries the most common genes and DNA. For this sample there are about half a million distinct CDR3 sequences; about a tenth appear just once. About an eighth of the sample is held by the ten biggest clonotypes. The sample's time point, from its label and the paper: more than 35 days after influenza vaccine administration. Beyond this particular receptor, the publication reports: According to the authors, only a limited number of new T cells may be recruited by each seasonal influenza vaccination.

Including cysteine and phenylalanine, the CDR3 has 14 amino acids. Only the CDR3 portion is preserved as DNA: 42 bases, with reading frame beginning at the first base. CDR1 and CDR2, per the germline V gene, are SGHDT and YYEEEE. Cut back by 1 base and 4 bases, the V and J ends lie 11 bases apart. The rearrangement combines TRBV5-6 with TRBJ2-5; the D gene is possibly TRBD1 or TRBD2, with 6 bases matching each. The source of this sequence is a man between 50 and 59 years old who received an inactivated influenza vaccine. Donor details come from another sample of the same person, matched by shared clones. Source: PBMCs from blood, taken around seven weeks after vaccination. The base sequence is TGTGCCAGCAGCTTGTGGGGGGCCGTAGAGACCCAGTACTTC. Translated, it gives CASSLWGAVETQYF.